These 16 T cell receptor beta chains were sequenced from one sample in a study of control samples from healthy donors and cancer patients. Sequencing was performed with immunoSEQ multiplex PCR; in TCRdb, only in-frame clones are kept and a portion is missing. This table holds approximately 120,000 clones, 90% found once. The specimen was blood. These receptors were collected from a human donor in good health. The donor label of this sample is uncertain.

This chain joins TRBV15 and TRBJ2-7, with D perhaps matching TRBD2 (6 bases). The germline CDR1 and CDR2 sequences are LNHNV and YYDKDF (reference sequence). V lost 0 bases and J 7 bases, leaving 16 bases between the germline ends. The CDR3 consists of 15 residues. CDR3 protein: CATSRDPGPGREQYF. CDR3 nucleotide sequence: TGTGCCACCAGCAGAGATCCAGGTCCAGGGAGGGAGCAGTACTTC. The full variable domain, with the rest looked up from reference TRBV15 and TRBJ2-7, is DAMVIQNPRYQVTQFGKPVTLSCSQTLNHNVMYWYQQKSSQAPKLLFHYYDKDFNNEADTPDNFQSRRPNTSFCFLDIRSPGLGDTAMYLCATSRDPGPGREQYFGPGTRLTVT.

The chain links TRBV6-6 to TRBJ2-3; 11 nucleotides match TRBD1. The V segment lost 3 bases and the J segment 4 bases; nucleotides outside the gene matches: 3. The CDR3 consists of 15 residues. Germline loops: CDR1 MNHNY, CDR2 SVGAGI (reference sequence). The CDR3 loop reads CASSYPGQGADTQYF. The CDR3 DNA reads TGTGCCAGCAGTTATCCGGGACAGGGGGCAGATACGCAGTATTTT.

The chain recombines TRBV29-1 with TRBJ1-5, with D hard to call. Trimming took 7 bases from V and 0 from J, leaving 22 bases between them. CDR3 size: 17 residues. Germline loops: CDR1 SQVTM, CDR2 ANQGSEA. The CDR3 reads CSDRTVPAHYSNQPQHF. The CDR3 DNA is TGCAGCGACCGTACAGTCCCTGCCCATTATAGCAATCAGCCCCAGCATTTT.

The chain uses TRBV3-1 (or the pseudogene TRBV3-2) and TRBJ2-5, with D perhaps being TRBD1 or TRBD2 (5 bases each). With 4 bases removed from V and 2 bases from J, the gap between germline ends came to 8 bases. This CDR3 contains 13 residues. Germline loops: CDR1 LGHDT, CDR2 YNNKEL (reference sequence). CDR3 nucleotide sequence: TGTGCCAGCAGCCGGGACCCACAAGAGACCCAGTACTTC. Its protein is CASSRDPQETQYF.

The CDR3 DNA is TGTGCCAGCAGGGTGGGCAGCCGGGGGTGGGAGCAGTTCTTC. Its protein product is CASRVGSRGWEQFF. The V and J genes are TRBV2 and TRBJ2-1, with a possible D match to TRBD2 (6 bases). V was cut by 6 bases and J by 10 bases, with 19 bases left in between. Germline V gene lookup returns CDR1 SNHLY and CDR2 FYNNEI. The CDR3 contains 14 residues. The variable domain in full, with the rest retrieved from reference TRBV2 and TRBJ2-1, is EPEVTQTPSHQVTQMGQEVILRCVPISNHLYFYWYRQILGQKVEFLVSFYNNEISEKSEIFDDQFSVERPDGSNFTLKIRSTKLEDSAMYFCASRVGSRGWEQFFGPGTRLTVL.

This chain links TRBV6-2 or TRBV6-3 with TRBJ1-5; D ambiguous. The CDR3 length is 13 residues. The V end was cut by 3 bases, the J end by 7 bases, with 10 bases between. Germline V CDR1 and CDR2: MNHEY, SVGEGT. The CDR3 DNA is TGTGCCAGCAGTTATGGCGCAAACCAGCCCCAGCATTTT. Translating it yields CASSYGANQPQHF.

The genes are TRBV9 and TRBJ1-6, with TRBD1 matching 10 bases. Germline assignment: CDR1 SGDLS and CDR2 YYNGEE. Losses at the gene ends were 4 bases for V and 9 bases for J; bases not matched to a gene: 4. This CDR3 has 14 amino acids. The CDR3 here is CASSLRQGASPLHF. The CDR3 coding sequence is TGTGCCAGCAGCTTACGACAGGGGGCTTCACCCCTCCACTTT. Together with reference TRBV9 and TRBJ1-6, the CDR3 gives the full variable domain: DSGVTQTPKHLITATGQRVTLRCSPRSGDLSVYWYQQSLDQGLQFLIQYYNGEERAKGNILERFSAQQFPDLHSELNLSSLELGDSALYFCASSLRQGASPLHFGNGTRLTVT.

The chain links TRBV24-1 to TRBJ2-1; 8 nucleotides match TRBD2. The CDR3 contains 15 residues. Germline loops: CDR1 KGHDR, CDR2 SFDVKD. Germline trimming cut 1 base from V and 5 bases from J; bases unmatched to any gene: 3. CDR3 in amino acids: CATSDFGGADNEQFF. CDR3 sequence (DNA): TGTGCCACCAGTGATTTCGGGGGGGCCGACAATGAGCAGTTCTTC.

The CDR3, as DNA: TGTGCCAGCAGCCCCACGGGGACAGGGGGATTGAATTCACCCCTCCACTTT. Its translation is CASSPTGTGGLNSPLHF. J is TRBJ1-6 and V is TRBV7-6, with TRBD1 matching 11 bases. CDR3 length: 17 amino acids. Germline V CDR1 and CDR2: SGHVS, FNYEAQ. Trimming removed 5 bases from V and 7 bases from J; junction bases left unmatched: 10.

This sequence joins TRBV7-7 and TRBJ2-5; D gene uncertain. CDR1 and CDR2 from the germline V gene are SSHAT and FNYEAQ (reference sequence). CDR3 length: 13 amino acids. Trimming took 5 bases from V and 4 from J, leaving 11 bases between them. The CDR3 reads CASSPQLGETQYF. The CDR3 nucleotides are TGTGCCAGCAGCCCGCAACTGGGAGAGACCCAGTACTTC.

This clone appeared a single time. The V gene is TRBV6-1, the J gene TRBJ1-1, with D perhaps TRBD1 (5 bases). The CDR3 loop spans 12 amino acids. V lost 0 bases, J lost 7 bases, and 6 bases lay in between. The germline CDR1 and CDR2 sequences are MNHNS and SASEGT. The CDR3 loop reads CASSEAGGEAFF. The DNA of the CDR3 is TGTGCCAGCAGTGAAGCGGGGGGTGAAGCTTTCTTT.

This clone was picked up one time. The chain combines TRBV19 with TRBJ1-6; no clear D gene. Germline CDR1 is LNHDA and CDR2 is SQIVND (reference sequence). Trimming left V 4 bases short and J 10 bases short, with 23 bases between. The CDR3 covers 17 residues. Here the CDR3 reads CASSTPSPSALRSPLHF. The CDR3 DNA follows: TGTGCCAGTAGTACCCCCAGTCCGTCCGCGTTAAGATCACCCCTCCACTTT.

This chain uses TRBV6-2 or TRBV6-3 with TRBJ2-6; 11 nucleotides line up with TRBD1. The germline CDR1 and CDR2 sequences are MNHEY and SVGEGT. The CDR3 sequence is 18 residues long. Germline trimming cut 1 base from V and 2 bases from J; bases unmatched to any gene: 4. The CDR3 nucleotides read TGTGCCAGCAGTTACTTGGGACAGGGGGGGGCTGGGGCCAACGTCCTGACTTTC. This codes for CASSYLGQGGAGANVLTF.

V gene TRBV6-5 combines with J gene TRBJ1-6, with D maybe TRBD1 (5 bases). Germline V CDR1 and CDR2: MNHEY, SVGAGI. There are 14 residues in the CDR3. V shed 6 bases and J shed 10 bases, with 16 bases lying between them. CDR3 nucleotide sequence: TGTGCCAGCAGGGGGACCGGTAATGGCTCACCCCTCCACTTT. It encodes CASRGTGNGSPLHF.

The rearrangement links TRBV28 to TRBJ2-5; D is perhaps TRBD1 (6 bases). The CDR3 covers 14 residues. CDR1 and CDR2 from the germline V gene are MDHEN and SYDVKM. V was clipped by 4 bases and J by 4 bases, with 13 bases between them. The CDR3 spells CASSSAGVGETQYF. CDR3 nucleotide sequence: TGTGCCAGCAGTTCAGCAGGGGTGGGAGAGACCCAGTACTTC.

This clone appeared once. This sequence joins TRBV5-4 and TRBJ2-7; D unresolved. The CDR3 is 14 amino acids. V shed 0 bases and J shed 2 bases, with 9 bases lying between them. In germline, CDR1 is SGHNT, CDR2 YYREEE (reference sequence). The CDR3 spells CASSLGIAPYEQYF. For the CDR3, the DNA is TGTGCCAGCAGCTTGGGAATAGCCCCCTACGAGCAGTACTTC.